The entry below describes one T cell receptor (beta chain). Its antigen is as yet unknown. Sequencing templates came from extracted RNA that was reverse transcribed into cDNA. TCRdb's copy holds only in-frame clones and misses some; the assay was immunoSEQ multiplex PCR. Among 150,000 or so clones, 55% were seen once, and the ten largest hold approximately 4.3%. This sample was taken from a study of CD8+ T cells in alopecia areata. Isolation of CD4+ and CD8+ T cells from PBMCs was achieved by sorting. Study findings and constraints: Mice gave a clearer picture of TCR sharing than patients did, possibly for HLA-related reasons. Higher clonality was seen in lesional scalp than in normal scalp, especially in alopecia totalis/universalis. Sequencing of scalp tissue also captures the resident alphabeta T cells of normal skin.

This CDR3 has 20 residues. V shed 4 bases, J shed 1 base, and the junction held 20 bases outside the gene matches. From germline, CDR1 is SQVTM and CDR2 ANQGSEA. The clonotype originates from a human donor in good health. Sample: CD4+ T cells sorted from blood. The gene calls are TRBV29-1 and TRBJ1-1, with 11 positions matching TRBD1. CDR3 amino acids: CSVGTGGAPQRTDKNTEAFF. The CDR3 DNA reads TGCAGCGTTGGGACAGGGGGCGCGCCACAACGAACCGACAAGAACACTGAAGCTTTCTTT.